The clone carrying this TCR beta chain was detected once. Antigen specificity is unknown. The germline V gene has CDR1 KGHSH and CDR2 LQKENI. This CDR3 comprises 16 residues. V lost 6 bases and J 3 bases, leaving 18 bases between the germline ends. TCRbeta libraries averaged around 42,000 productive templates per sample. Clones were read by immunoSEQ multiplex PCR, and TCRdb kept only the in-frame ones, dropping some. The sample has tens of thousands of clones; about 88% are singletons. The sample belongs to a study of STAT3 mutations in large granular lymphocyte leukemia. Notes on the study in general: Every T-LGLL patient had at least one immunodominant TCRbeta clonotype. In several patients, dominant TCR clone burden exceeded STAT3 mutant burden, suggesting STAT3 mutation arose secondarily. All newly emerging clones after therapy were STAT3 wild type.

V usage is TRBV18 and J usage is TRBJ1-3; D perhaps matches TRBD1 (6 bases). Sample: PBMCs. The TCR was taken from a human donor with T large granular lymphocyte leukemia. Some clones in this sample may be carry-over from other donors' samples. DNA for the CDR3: TGTGCCAGCTCGCTAAGCACAGGGCTGAATGGAAACACCATATATTTT. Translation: CASSLSTGLNGNTIYF.